Here is one T cell receptor beta chain with its context. This sample is part of a study of response to subunit inactivated influenza vaccine. The length of the CDR3 is 18 residues. The V and J ends lost 0 bases and 2 bases, in that order; junction bases with no gene match: 7. Looked up from germline, CDR1 is SGDLS and CDR2 is YYNGEE. TCRdb reprocessed the RT-PCR reads with MiXCR, giving one entry per CDR3 protein. Here the sample spans roughly 570,000 distinct CDR3 sequences, 10% to 15% being singletons. The origin of this receptor is a man between 45 and 60 years old who received an inactivated influenza vaccine. The starting material was PBMCs from blood, obtained roughly 45 days after vaccination. The chain combines TRBV9 with TRBJ2-3; 12 bases line up with TRBD2. The CDR3, as DNA: TGTGCCAGCAGCGTAGGCGGACTAGCGGGAAGATACACAGATACGCAGTATTTT. It translates to CASSVGGLAGRYTDTQYF.